This paragraph covers one TCR beta chain sequence. Its antigen is undetermined. This sample stems from a study of T cell repertoires and HLA-DP antigens. The length of the CDR3 is 17 residues. V lost 3 bases to trimming and J lost 11 bases, with 23 bases between them. Germline V gene lookup returns CDR1 KGHSH and CDR2 LQKENI. Produced via immunoSEQ multiplex PCR; TCRdb's table is partial and in-frame only. This table holds around 100,000 clones, over 90% found once. The chain is built from TRBV18 and TRBJ1-6; D is ambiguous. The TCR sequence derives from a woman younger than 35 in good health and CMV-seronegative. Specimen: CD4+ T cells from PBMCs. This chain's CDR3 is CASSPRGGVSDSTPLHF. CDR3 sequence (DNA): TGTGCCAGCTCACCCCGTGGCGGGGTCTCCGACTCCACACCCCTCCACTTT. Combining the CDR3 with reference TRBV18 and TRBJ1-6 gives the whole variable domain NAGVMQNPRHLVRRRGQEARLRCSPMKGHSHVYWYRQLPEEGLKFMVYLQKENIIDESGMPKERFSAEFPKEGPSILRIQQVVRGDSAAYFCASSPRGGVSDSTPLHFGNGTRLTVT.